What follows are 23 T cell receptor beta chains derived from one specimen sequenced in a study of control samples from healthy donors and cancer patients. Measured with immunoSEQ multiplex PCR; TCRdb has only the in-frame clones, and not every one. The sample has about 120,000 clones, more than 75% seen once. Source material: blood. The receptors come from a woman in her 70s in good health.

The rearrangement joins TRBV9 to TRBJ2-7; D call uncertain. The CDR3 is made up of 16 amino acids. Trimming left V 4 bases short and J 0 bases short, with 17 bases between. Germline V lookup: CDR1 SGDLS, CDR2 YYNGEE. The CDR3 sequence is CASSPQGFVSSYEQYF. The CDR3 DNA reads TGTGCCAGCAGCCCCCAAGGTTTTGTGAGCTCCTACGAGCAGTACTTC.

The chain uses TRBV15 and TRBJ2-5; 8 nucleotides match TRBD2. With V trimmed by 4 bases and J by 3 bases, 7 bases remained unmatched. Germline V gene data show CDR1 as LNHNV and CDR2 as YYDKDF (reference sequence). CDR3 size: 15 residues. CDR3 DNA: TGTGCCACCAGCAAGTATTCACTAGCGGAAGAGACCCAGTACTTC. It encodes CATSKYSLAEETQYF.

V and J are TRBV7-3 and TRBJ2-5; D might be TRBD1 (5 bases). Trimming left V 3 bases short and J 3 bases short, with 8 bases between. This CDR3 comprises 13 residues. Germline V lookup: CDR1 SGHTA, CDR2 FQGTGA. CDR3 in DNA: TGTGCCAGCAGCTTCGCCAGGGAAGAGACCCAGTACTTC. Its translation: CASSFAREETQYF.

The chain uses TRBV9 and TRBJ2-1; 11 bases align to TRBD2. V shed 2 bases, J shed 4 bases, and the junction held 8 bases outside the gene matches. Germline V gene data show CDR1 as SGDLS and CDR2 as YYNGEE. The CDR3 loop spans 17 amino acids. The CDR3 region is CASSVATSGGVYNEQFF. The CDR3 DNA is TGTGCCAGCAGCGTGGCCACTAGCGGGGGTGTTTACAATGAGCAGTTCTTC. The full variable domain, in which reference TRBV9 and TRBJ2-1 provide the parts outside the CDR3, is DSGVTQTPKHLITATGQRVTLRCSPRSGDLSVYWYQQSLDQGLQFLIQYYNGEERAKGNILERFSAQQFPDLHSELNLSSLELGDSALYFCASSVATSGGVYNEQFFGPGTRLTVL.

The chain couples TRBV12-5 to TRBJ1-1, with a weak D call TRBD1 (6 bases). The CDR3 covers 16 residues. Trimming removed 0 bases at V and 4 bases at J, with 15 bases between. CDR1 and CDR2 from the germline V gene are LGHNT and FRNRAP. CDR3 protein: CASGLVPTGGPTEAFF. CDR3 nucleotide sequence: TGTGCTAGTGGTTTGGTACCGACAGGCGGGCCCACTGAAGCTTTCTTT.

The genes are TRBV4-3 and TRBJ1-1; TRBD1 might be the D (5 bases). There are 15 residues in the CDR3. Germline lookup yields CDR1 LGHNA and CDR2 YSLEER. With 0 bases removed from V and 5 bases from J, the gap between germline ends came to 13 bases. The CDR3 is CASSQDGQGGTEAFF. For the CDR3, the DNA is TGCGCCAGCAGCCAAGATGGCCAGGGAGGGACTGAAGCTTTCTTT.

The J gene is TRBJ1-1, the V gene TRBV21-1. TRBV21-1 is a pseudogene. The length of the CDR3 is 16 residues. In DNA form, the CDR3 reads TGTGCCAGCAGCAAATCTCGTGTTTTCGAAGGAGCTGAAGCTTTCTTT. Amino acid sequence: CASSKSRVFEGAEAFF.

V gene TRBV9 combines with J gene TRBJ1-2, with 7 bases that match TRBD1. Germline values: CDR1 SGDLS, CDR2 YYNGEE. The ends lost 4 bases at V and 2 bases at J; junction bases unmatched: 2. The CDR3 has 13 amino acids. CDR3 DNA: TGTGCCAGCAGCCGGACAGGCAACTATGGCTACACCTTC. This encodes CASSRTGNYGYTF.

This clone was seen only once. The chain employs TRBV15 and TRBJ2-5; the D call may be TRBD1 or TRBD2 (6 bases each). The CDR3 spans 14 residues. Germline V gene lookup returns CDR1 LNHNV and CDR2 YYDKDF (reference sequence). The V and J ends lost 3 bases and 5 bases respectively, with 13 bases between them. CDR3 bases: TGTGCCACCAGCAGGACCCCGGGGGCGGAGACCCAGTACTTC. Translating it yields CATSRTPGAETQYF. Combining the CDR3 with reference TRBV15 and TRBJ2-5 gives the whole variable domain DAMVIQNPRYQVTQFGKPVTLSCSQTLNHNVMYWYQQKSSQAPKLLFHYYDKDFNNEADTPDNFQSRRPNTSFCFLDIRSPGLGDTAMYLCATSRTPGAETQYFGPGTRLLVL.

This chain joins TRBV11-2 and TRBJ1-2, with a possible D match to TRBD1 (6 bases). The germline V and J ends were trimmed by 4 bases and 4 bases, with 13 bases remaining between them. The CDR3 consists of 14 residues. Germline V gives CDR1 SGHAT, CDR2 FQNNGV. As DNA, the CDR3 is TGTGCCAGCAGCTCGGGGGGGGCGAGCTATGGCTACACCTTC. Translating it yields CASSSGGASYGYTF.

As DNA, the CDR3 is TGTGCCACCAGTGATTTGAACGGAGGTGGGGCCAACGTCCTGACTTTC. Its protein is CATSDLNGGGANVLTF. J is TRBJ2-6 and V is TRBV24-1; D is possibly TRBD2 (5 bases). The CDR3 has 16 amino acids. CDR1 KGHDR and CDR2 SFDVKD come from the germline V gene. V lost 0 bases and J 3 bases, leaving 8 bases between the germline ends.

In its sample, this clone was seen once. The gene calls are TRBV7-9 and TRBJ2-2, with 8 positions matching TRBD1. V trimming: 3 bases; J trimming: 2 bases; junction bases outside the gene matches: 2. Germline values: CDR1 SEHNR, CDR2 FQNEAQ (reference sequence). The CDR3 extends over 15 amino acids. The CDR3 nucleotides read TGTGCCAGCAGCTTGGGACAGGACAACACCGGGGAGCTGTTTTTT. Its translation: CASSLGQDNTGELFF.

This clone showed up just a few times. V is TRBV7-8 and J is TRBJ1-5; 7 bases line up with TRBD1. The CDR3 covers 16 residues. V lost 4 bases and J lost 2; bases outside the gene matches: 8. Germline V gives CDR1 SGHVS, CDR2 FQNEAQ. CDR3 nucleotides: TGTGCCAGCAGCTCGACAGGGACGCTCGGCAATCAGCCCCAGCATTTT. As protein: CASSSTGTLGNQPQHF.

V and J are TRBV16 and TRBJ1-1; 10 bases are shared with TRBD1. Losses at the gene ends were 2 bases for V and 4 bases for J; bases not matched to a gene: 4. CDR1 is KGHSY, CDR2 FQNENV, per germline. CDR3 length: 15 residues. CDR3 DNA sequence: TGTGCCAGCAGCCAAGGACAGGGGGGTAGCACTGAAGCTTTCTTT. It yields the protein CASSQGQGGSTEAFF.

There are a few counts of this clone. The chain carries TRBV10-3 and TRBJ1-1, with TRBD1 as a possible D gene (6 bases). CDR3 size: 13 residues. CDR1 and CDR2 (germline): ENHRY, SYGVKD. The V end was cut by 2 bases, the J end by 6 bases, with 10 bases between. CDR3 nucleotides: TGTGCCATCAGTGAGAGGCCAGGGGCTGAAGCTTTCTTT. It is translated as CAISERPGAEAFF.

CDR3 sequence reads: CASSTRTAEAFF. CDR3 DNA sequence: TGTGCCAGCTCAACTAGGACAGCTGAAGCTTTCTTT. V and J are TRBV18 and TRBJ1-1, with D possibly TRBD1 on 6 matching bases. Germline V gives CDR1 KGHSH, CDR2 LQKENI. CDR3 size: 12 residues. Deletions cut 5 bases from V and 6 bases from J, with 10 bases between.

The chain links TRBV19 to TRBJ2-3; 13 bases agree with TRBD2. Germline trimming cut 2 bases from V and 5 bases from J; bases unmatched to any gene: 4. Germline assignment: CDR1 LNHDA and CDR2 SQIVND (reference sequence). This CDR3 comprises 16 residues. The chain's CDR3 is CASSIQLAGGLDTQYF. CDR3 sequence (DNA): TGTGCCAGTAGTATACAACTAGCGGGGGGGCTAGATACGCAGTATTTT.

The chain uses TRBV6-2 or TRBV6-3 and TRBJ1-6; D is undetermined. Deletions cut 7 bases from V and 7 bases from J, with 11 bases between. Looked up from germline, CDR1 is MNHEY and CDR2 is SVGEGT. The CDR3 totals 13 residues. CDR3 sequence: CASNPSGNSPLHF. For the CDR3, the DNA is TGTGCCAGCAACCCGTCCGGCAATTCACCCCTCCACTTT.

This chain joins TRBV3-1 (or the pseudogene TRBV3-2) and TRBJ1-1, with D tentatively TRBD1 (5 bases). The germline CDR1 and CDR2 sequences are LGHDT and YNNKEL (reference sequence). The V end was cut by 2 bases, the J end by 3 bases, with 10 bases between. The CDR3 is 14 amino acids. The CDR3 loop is CASSQFGGDTEAFF. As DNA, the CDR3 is TGTGCCAGCAGCCAATTTGGGGGGGACACTGAAGCTTTCTTT.

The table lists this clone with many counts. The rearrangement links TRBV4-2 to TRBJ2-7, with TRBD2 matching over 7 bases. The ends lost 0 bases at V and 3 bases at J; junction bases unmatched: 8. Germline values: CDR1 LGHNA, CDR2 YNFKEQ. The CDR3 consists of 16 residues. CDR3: CASSQESGAGSYEQYF. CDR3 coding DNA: TGTGCCAGCAGCCAAGAAAGTGGAGCGGGGAGCTACGAGCAGTACTTC.

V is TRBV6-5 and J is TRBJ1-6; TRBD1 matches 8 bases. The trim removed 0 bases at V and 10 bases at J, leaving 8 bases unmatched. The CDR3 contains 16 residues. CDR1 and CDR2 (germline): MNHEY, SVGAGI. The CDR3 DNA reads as TGTGCCAGCAGTTACTCGAAGGCAGGGGGCCAATCACCCCTCCACTTT. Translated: CASSYSKAGGQSPLHF.

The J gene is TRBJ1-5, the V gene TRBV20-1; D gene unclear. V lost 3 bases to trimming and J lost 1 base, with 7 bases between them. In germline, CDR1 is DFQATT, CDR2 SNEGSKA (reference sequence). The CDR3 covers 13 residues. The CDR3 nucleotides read TGCAGTGCTAGTGACGGAAGCAATCAGCCCCAGCATTTT. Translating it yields CSASDGSNQPQHF.

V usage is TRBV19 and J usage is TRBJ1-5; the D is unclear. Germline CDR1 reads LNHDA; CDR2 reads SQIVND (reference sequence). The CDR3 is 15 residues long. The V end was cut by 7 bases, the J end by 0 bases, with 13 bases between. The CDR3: CASTTTQYSNQPQHF. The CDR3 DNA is TGTGCCAGTACGACAACCCAGTATAGCAATCAGCCCCAGCATTTT.